These 26 T cell receptor beta chains originate from one sample sequenced in a study of low-dose radiotherapy and immunotherapy resistance in tumors. Covering alpha and beta chains, TRAV- and TRBV-specific primers were used for the first-strand cDNA. TCRs were put through 20 PCR cycles of amplification with Phusion. A constant-region primer and the V-primer adapter served as the primer pair. TCRdb independently ran MiXCR on the reads; one entry per CDR3 protein. Of 85,000 to 95,000 distinct CDR3 sequences in the sample, 20% are singletons; the top ten hold over 10%. Stated time point: after trial treatment. Described treatment: LDRT plus nivolumab, ipilimumab, low-dose cyclophosphamide and aspirin (RACIN trial). The specimen comprised PBMCs, sampled after low-dose radiotherapy plus immunotherapy. These receptors came from a female donor with ovarian cancer.

This clonotype appeared many times. The chain combines TRBV6-2 or TRBV6-3 with TRBJ2-2, with a tentative D call TRBD2 (6 bases). The V and J ends lost 7 bases and 10 bases respectively, with 19 bases between them. CDR1 MNHEY and CDR2 SVGEGT come from the germline V gene. This CDR3 contains 14 residues. The CDR3 nucleotides are TGTGCCAGCAAAATAACTCCACTAGCTGTGGAGCTGTTTTTT. Translated: CASKITPLAVELFF.

This clonotype was observed at least ten times. The V call is TRBV5-5, the J call TRBJ1-5; D is uncertain. CDR1 is SGHKS and CDR2 is YYEKEE in the germline V gene (reference sequence). The V and J ends lost 5 bases and 0 bases respectively, with 9 bases between them. The CDR3 loop spans 14 amino acids. The CDR3 loop reads CASRAGNSNQPQHF. Written as DNA, the CDR3 is TGTGCCAGCAGAGCCGGGAATAGCAATCAGCCCCAGCATTTT. The whole variable domain, remainder taken from reference TRBV5-5 and TRBJ1-5, is DAGVTQSPTHLIKTRGQQVTLRCSPISGHKSVSWYQQVLGQGPQFIFQYYEKEERGRGNFPDRFSARQFPNYSSELNVNALLLGDSALYLCASRAGNSNQPQHFGDGTRLSIL.

This clonotype was seen repeatedly, ten times or more. The genes are TRBV10-3 and TRBJ1-1; possible D gene TRBD1, 6 bases. The CDR3 runs to 13 residues. V was shortened by 4 bases and J by 4 bases, with 10 bases between the two germline ends. Germline lookup yields CDR1 ENHRY and CDR2 SYGVKD. The CDR3 here is CAISVSGVTEAFF. In nucleotides, the CDR3 is TGTGCCATCAGTGTTTCAGGGGTCACTGAAGCTTTCTTT.

This clonotype occurred many times. The chain carries TRBV27 and TRBJ1-5; 9 nucleotides align to TRBD1. With V trimmed by 4 bases and J by 7 bases, 5 bases remained unmatched. The CDR3 covers 14 residues. Looked up from germline, CDR1 is MNHEY and CDR2 is SMNVEV (reference sequence). The CDR3 protein is CASSSGQGNQPQHF. In nucleotides, the CDR3 is TGTGCCAGCAGTTCGGGACAGGGAAACCAGCCCCAGCATTTT.

This clonotype was seen repeatedly, ten times or more. The gene calls are TRBV5-1 and TRBJ2-1; TRBD2 agrees at 12 bases. The V gene's germline CDR1 is SGHRS and CDR2 YFSETQ. This CDR3 comprises 17 residues. The V segment lost 2 bases and the J segment 0 bases; nucleotides outside the gene matches: 3. The DNA for the CDR3 is TGCGCCAGCAGCTTCGGGACTAGCGGGTACTCCTACAATGAGCAGTTCTTC. This translates into CASSFGTSGYSYNEQFF.

This clonotype came up many times. V is TRBV4-1 and J is TRBJ2-2, with D possibly matching TRBD1 (5 bases). This CDR3 has 15 amino acids. Trimming removed 5 bases from V and 1 base from J, with 11 bases in between. Looked up from germline, CDR1 is MGHRA and CDR2 is YSYEKL. The CDR3 nucleotides are TGCGCCAGCAGCACTGACAGCAAGAACACCGGGGAGCTGTTTTTT. It yields the protein CASSTDSKNTGELFF.

The chain combines TRBV3-1 with TRBJ1-2, with no clear D. V shed 4 bases and J shed 8 bases, with 11 bases lying between them. Germline V CDR1 and CDR2: LGHDT, YNNKEL (reference sequence). The CDR3 is 12 amino acids. The CDR3 coding sequence is TGTGCCAGCAGCCGCAGTCGCGGGGGCTACACCTTC. Its translation: CASSRSRGGYTF.

The chain couples TRBV6-5 to TRBJ1-1; tentative D call: TRBD1 (5 bases). Trimming took 7 bases from V and 6 from J, leaving 21 bases between them. Germline CDR1 MNHEY, CDR2 SVGAGI. CDR3 length equals 15 residues. The CDR3 sequence: CASTEEGTQFSEAFF. The CDR3 nucleotides are TGTGCCAGCACCGAGGAAGGGACCCAATTCTCTGAAGCTTTCTTT.

This clonotype was seen at least ten times. The chain couples TRBV12-3 or TRBV12-4 to TRBJ2-5, with D unresolved. The CDR3 sequence is 15 residues long. Deletions cut 0 bases from V and 1 base from J, with 9 bases between. The CDR3 protein is CASSLAGGGQETQYF. DNA for the CDR3: TGTGCCAGCAGTTTAGCGGGCGGCGGCCAAGAGACCCAGTACTTC.

The sample holds many counts of this clonotype. The V and J genes are TRBV29-1 and TRBJ2-3; a weak D match, TRBD1 (6 bases). Trimming shortened V by 3 bases and J by 5 bases, and 12 bases separated the two germline ends. The CDR3 totals 13 residues. The germline gives CDR1 SQVTM, CDR2 ANQGSEA. The chain's CDR3 is CSVEIQGVDTQYF. The CDR3 nucleotides are TGCAGCGTTGAGATACAGGGAGTAGATACGCAGTATTTT.

In this sample, this clonotype turned up a few times. The chain is built from TRBV4-1 and TRBJ2-1; D tentatively fits TRBD1 or TRBD2 (6 bases each). The CDR3 runs 16 residues. V dropped 1 base and J dropped 5 bases, with 15 bases sitting between them. CDR1 is MGHRA, CDR2 YSYEKL, per germline. The CDR3: CASSQGPGQRDNEQFF. In nucleotides, the CDR3 is TGCGCCAGCAGCCAAGGACCTGGACAGCGGGACAATGAGCAGTTCTTC.

A note on this clonotype: The CDR3 end shows no conserved phenylalanine or tryptophan, and so a read error is likely. Because the CDR3's place on the DNA is in doubt, the DNA is left out and the CDR3 is given as listed by TCRdb. The chain combines TRBV11-2 with TRBJ1-5. A total of 20 residues make up the CDR3, ends included. Germline V gene data show CDR1 as SGHAT and CDR2 as FQNNGV. The CDR3 sequence: CASSQPALPGQFIAISPSNL.

The chain employs TRBV11-2 and TRBJ1-2, with 7 nucleotides matching TRBD1. Germline V gene sequence: CDR1 SGHAT, CDR2 FQNNGV. The CDR3 consists of 15 residues. V was pared by 5 bases and J by 3 bases, with 9 bases of the junction left unmatched. The CDR3 bases are TGTGCCAGCAGCCCGCAGACAGGGTCGGACTATGGCTACACCTTC. Amino acid sequence: CASSPQTGSDYGYTF.

This clonotype was counted many times. A read error may produce the germline difference seen at one junction end. This rearrangement joins TRBV4-1 to TRBJ2-2; 8 positions match TRBD1. The CDR3 covers 15 residues. Germline CDR1 reads MGHRA; CDR2 reads YSYEKL. The CDR3: CASSLGTGGTGELFF. The CDR3, as DNA: TGTGCCAGCAGTCTCGGTACAGGGGGCACCGGGGAGCTGTTTTTT.

This clonotype has at least ten counts. The chain employs TRBV7-2 and TRBJ1-1, with D unclear. There are 13 residues in the CDR3. CDR1 is SGHTA, CDR2 FQGNSA, per germline. V lost 8 bases, J lost 3 bases, and 13 bases lay in between. The CDR3 sequence is CASLIRSYTEAFF. The DNA for the CDR3 is TGTGCCAGCTTAATAAGGAGTTACACTGAAGCTTTCTTT.

At least ten counts were recorded for this clonotype. The chain has TRBV11-3 and TRBJ2-5, with 7 nucleotides matching TRBD2. The junction had 10 bases not matched to a gene; V was cut back by 1 base and J by 5 bases. Germline-derived CDR1 and CDR2 are SGHNT and YENEEA. This CDR3 comprises 16 residues. CDR3 residues: CASSLGAWSGEETQYF. The CDR3 DNA reads as TGTGCCAGCAGCTTAGGCGCTTGGAGCGGGGAGGAGACCCAGTACTTC. Full variable domain (rest looked up from reference TRBV11-3 and TRBJ2-5): EAGVVQSPRYKIIEKKQPVAFWCNPISGHNTLYWYLQNLGQGPELLIRYENEEAVDDSQLPKDRFSAERLKGVDSTLKIQPAELGDSAVYLCASSLGAWSGEETQYFGPGTRLLVL.

This clonotype was detected many times. The CDR3 spells CASSASDRGGNQPQHF. In DNA, the CDR3 is TGTGCCAGCAGTGCATCGGACAGGGGCGGCAATCAGCCCCAGCATTTT. The V gene is TRBV6-2 or TRBV6-3, the J gene TRBJ1-5; 9 bases align to TRBD1. Germline V CDR1 and CDR2: MNHEY, SVGEGT. The CDR3 contains 16 residues. J lost 2 bases, V lost 5 bases, and 7 bases had no gene match.

This clonotype was detected many times. The chain carries TRBV20-1 and TRBJ1-1, with a tentative D call TRBD1 (5 bases). The CDR3 totals 14 residues. V dropped 5 bases and J dropped 3 bases, with 16 bases sitting between them. CDR1 and CDR2 from the germline V gene are DFQATT and SNEGSKA (reference sequence). CDR3 nucleotide sequence: TGCAGTGCTTTTCCAGGGTTCGAGTACACTGAAGCTTTCTTT. Protein product: CSAFPGFEYTEAFF.

This clonotype has a count of ten or more. V and J are TRBV29-1 and TRBJ2-2; TRBD1 matches 9 bases. Germline loops: CDR1 SQVTM, CDR2 ANQGSEA. The CDR3 has 14 residues. J lost 7 bases, V lost 7 bases, and 10 bases had no gene match. The CDR3 DNA reads as TGCAGCGCCCGGACAGGGGACATACACGGGGAGCTGTTTTTT. This encodes CSARTGDIHGELFF.

The table lists this clonotype with many counts. The rearrangement links TRBV20-1 to TRBJ2-1; D not resolved. The germline V and J ends were trimmed by 0 bases and 2 bases, with 11 bases remaining between them. Germline V lookup: CDR1 DFQATT, CDR2 SNEGSKA (reference sequence). The CDR3 consists of 15 residues. The CDR3 here is CSARDRLGPYNEQFF. The CDR3 DNA sequence: TGCAGTGCTAGAGATCGGCTTGGTCCCTACAATGAGCAGTTCTTC.

This clonotype was seen repeatedly, ten times or more. The V call is TRBV20-1, the J call TRBJ1-5; D gene ambiguous. Germline loops: CDR1 DFQATT, CDR2 SNEGSKA (reference sequence). This CDR3 is built from 12 residues. V lost 7 bases and J lost 5, with 12 bases in between. The CDR3 nucleotides are TGCAGTGTATCCGACGGTGATCAGCCCCAGCATTTT. It encodes CSVSDGDQPQHF.

This clonotype appeared many times. V gene TRBV2 combines with J gene TRBJ2-3; D call uncertain. Deletions cut 8 bases from V and 2 bases from J, with 11 bases between. There are 13 residues in the CDR3. Germline V gene sequence: CDR1 SNHLY, CDR2 FYNNEI. In nucleotides, the CDR3 is TGTGCCAGCCCCCGGCCTCTCACAGATACGCAGTATTTT. Translated, it gives CASPRPLTDTQYF.

This clonotype appeared many times. This chain connects TRBV6-2 or TRBV6-3 to TRBJ2-5; D assignment may be TRBD1 or TRBD2 (5 bases each). This CDR3 is 15 amino acids long. Trimming took 7 bases from V and 3 from J, leaving 18 bases between them. The germline CDR1 and CDR2 sequences are MNHEY and SVGEGT. DNA of the CDR3: TGTGCCAGCACCCTCCCGTGGGGGTTAGAAGAGACCCAGTACTTC. This translates into CASTLPWGLEETQYF.

This clonotype was counted many times. This sequence joins TRBV7-2 and TRBJ2-7; D might be TRBD1 (6 bases). The CDR3 is made up of 15 amino acids. The germline V and J ends were trimmed by 5 bases and 0 bases, with 14 bases remaining between them. Germline lookup yields CDR1 SGHTA and CDR2 FQGNSA. CDR3 residues: CASSPDRTSSYEQYF. CDR3 nucleotide sequence: TGTGCCAGCAGCCCTGACAGGACCTCCTCCTACGAGCAGTACTTC.

This clonotype was counted at least ten times. This chain links TRBV6-2 or TRBV6-3 with TRBJ1-6; D is uncertain. Germline V gene sequence: CDR1 MNHEY, CDR2 SVGEGT. With 4 bases removed from V and 7 bases from J, the gap between germline ends came to 17 bases. The CDR3 has 16 amino acids. Here the CDR3 DNA reads TGTGCCAGCAGTTTCTCGGCCGGAAGGCAAAATTCACCCCTCCACTTT. Translation: CASSFSAGRQNSPLHF.

This clonotype was seen repeatedly, ten times or more. The CDR3 bases are TGCGCCAGCAGCTTGGCCACGGGACGTAGCTCTGGAAACACCATATATTTT. This translates into CASSLATGRSSGNTIYF. The rearrangement links TRBV5-1 to TRBJ1-3; a weak D match, TRBD1 (5 bases). The germline V gene has CDR1 SGHRS and CDR2 YFSETQ. This CDR3 is 17 amino acids long. Trimming cost V 0 bases and J 0 bases, with 13 bases left between them.